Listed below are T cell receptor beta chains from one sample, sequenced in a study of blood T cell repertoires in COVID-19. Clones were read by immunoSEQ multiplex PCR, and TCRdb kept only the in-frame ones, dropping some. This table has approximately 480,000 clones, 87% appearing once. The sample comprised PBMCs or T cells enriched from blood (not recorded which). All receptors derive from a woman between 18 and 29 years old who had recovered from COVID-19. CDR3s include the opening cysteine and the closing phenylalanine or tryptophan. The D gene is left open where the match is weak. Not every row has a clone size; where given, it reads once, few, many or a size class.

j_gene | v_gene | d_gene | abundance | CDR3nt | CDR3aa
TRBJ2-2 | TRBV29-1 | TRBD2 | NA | TGCAGCGTTGCTGGACTAGAAGCCGGGGAGCTGTTTTTT | CSVAGLEAGELFF
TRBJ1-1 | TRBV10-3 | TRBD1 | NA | TGTGCCATCAGTGACGACAGGGGGATCACTGAAGCTTTCTTT | CAISDDRGITEAFF
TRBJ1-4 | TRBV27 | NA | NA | TGTGCCAGCAGTCTCCCTAATGAAAAACTGTTTTTT | CASSLPNEKLFF
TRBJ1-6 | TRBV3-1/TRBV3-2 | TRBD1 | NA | TGTGCCAGCAGCCAAGGACAGGGCAGTCTCTATAATTCACCCCTCCACTTT | CASSQGQGSLYNSPLHF
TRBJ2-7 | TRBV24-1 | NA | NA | TGTGCCACCAGTGCCCCGACAGGATCCTACGAGCAGTACTTC | CATSAPTGSYEQYF
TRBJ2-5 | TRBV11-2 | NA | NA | TGTGCCAGCAGCTTATGGGGGGAAGAGACCCAGTACTTC | CASSLWGEETQYF
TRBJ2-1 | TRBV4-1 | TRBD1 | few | TGCGCCAGCAGCGATAGACAGGGGCCCTCCTACAATGAGCAGTTCTTC | CASSDRQGPSYNEQFF
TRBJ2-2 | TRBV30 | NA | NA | TGTGCCTGGACACCCACAACCGGGGAGCTGTTTTTT | CAWTPTTGELFF
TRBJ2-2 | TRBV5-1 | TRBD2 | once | TGCGCCAGCAGCTCGTGGACTAGCGGGGACACCGGGGAGCTGTTTTTT | CASSSWTSGDTGELFF
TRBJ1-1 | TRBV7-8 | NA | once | TGTGCCAGCAGCCACCCCACAGGGGAAGCTTTCTTT | CASSHPTGEAFF
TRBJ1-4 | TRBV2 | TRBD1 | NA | TGTGCCAGCAGTCCCCACGACACAGGGGATGAAAAACTGTTTTTT | CASSPHDTGDEKLFF
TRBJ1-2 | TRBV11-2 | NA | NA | TGTGCCAGCAGCTTAACGGGTTCCCGGGGCTACACCTTC | CASSLTGSRGYTF
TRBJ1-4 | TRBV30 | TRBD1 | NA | TGTGCCTGGAGTTTGACGCGACAGGGGCAGGGTGAAAAACTGTTTTTT | CAWSLTRQGQGEKLFF
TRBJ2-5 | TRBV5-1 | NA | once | TGCGCCAGCAGCTTGGACAGGATGATAGAGACCCAGTACTTC | CASSLDRMIETQYF
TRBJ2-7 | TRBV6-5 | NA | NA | TGTGCCAGCAGTTACTCCCGAGTCTCGTTCCACGAGCAGTACTTC | CASSYSRVSFHEQYF
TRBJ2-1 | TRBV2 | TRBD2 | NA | TGTGCCAGCTCCCCCCGGCTAGCGGGGGTCAATGAGCAGTTCTTC | CASSPRLAGVNEQFF
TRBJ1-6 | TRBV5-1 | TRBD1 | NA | TGCGCCAGCAGCTCGACAGGGGTGAATTCACCCCTCCACTTT | CASSSTGVNSPLHF
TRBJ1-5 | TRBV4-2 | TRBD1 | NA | TGTGCCAGCAGCCCCCCTCCCGGGACAGAAGATCAGCCCCAGCATTTT | CASSPPPGTEDQPQHF
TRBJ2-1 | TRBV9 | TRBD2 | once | TGTGCCAGCAGCGTTAGCGGGGGGATAAGCTACAATGAGCAGTTCTTC | CASSVSGGISYNEQFF
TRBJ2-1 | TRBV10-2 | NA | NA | TGCGCCAGCAGTGCTGGGCCGGAGCAGTTCTTC | CASSAGPEQFF
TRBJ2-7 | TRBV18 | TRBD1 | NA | TGTGCCAGCTCACCGGACAGGTCGGGCGAGCAGTACTTC | CASSPDRSGEQYF
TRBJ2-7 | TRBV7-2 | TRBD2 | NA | TGTGCCAGCAGCTCGGTAGCGGGGCCGGGGTACGAGCAGTACTTC | CASSSVAGPGYEQYF
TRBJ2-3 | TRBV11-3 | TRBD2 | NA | TGTGCCAGCAGCCCGGGGACTAGATCAGATACGCAGTATTTT | CASSPGTRSDTQYF
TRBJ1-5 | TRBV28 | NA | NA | TGTGCCAGCAGTTTAGGGGGCCGGAGCAATCAGCCCCAGCATTTT | CASSLGGRSNQPQHF
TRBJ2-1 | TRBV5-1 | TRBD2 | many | TGCGCCAGCAGCTTACTAGCGGGGGGTGTGTCGTCGTCCTACAATGAGCAGTTCTTC | CASSLLAGGVSSSYNEQFF
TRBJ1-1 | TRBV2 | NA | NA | TGTGCCAGCCGGATCCCTGGAGACGGGGAGATGAACACTGAAGCTTTCTTT | CASRIPGDGEMNTEAFF
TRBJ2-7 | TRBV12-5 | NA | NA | TGTGCTAGTGGTTTGGTAGATGGGAGCCACGAGCAGTACTTC | CASGLVDGSHEQYF
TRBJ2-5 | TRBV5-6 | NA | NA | TGTGCCAGCAGCTTGGCAGCAGGGTTGGGAGAGACCCAGTACTTC | CASSLAAGLGETQYF
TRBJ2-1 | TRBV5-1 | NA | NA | TGCGCCAGCAGCGAGATATCCTACAATGAGCAGTTCTTC | CASSEISYNEQFF
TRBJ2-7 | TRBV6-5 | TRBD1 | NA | TGTGCCAGCCGTCGGGGACAGGGGGCCGACGAGCAGTACTTC | CASRRGQGADEQYF
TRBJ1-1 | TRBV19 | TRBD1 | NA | TGTGCCAGTAGGTGGACAGGGAAAGGGAACACTGAAGCTTTCTTT | CASRWTGKGNTEAFF
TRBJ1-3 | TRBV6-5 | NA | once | TGTGCCAGCAGTTACGGCAGCTCTGGAAACACCATATATTTT | CASSYGSSGNTIYF
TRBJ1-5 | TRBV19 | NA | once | TGTGCCAGTAGTATATCAGGGGTCGGGAGCAATCAGCCCCAGCATTTT | CASSISGVGSNQPQHF
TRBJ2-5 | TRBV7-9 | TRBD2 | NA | TGTGCCAGCAGCTTAGGGGCGGGGGGAGGTCAAGAGACCCAGTACTTC | CASSLGAGGGQETQYF
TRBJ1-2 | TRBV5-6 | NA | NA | TGTGCCAGCAGCCCGAGCGAAGGCGGCTACACCTTC | CASSPSEGGYTF
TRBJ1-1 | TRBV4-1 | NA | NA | TGCGCCAGCAGGAGCGGGGGGGCTACGAACACTGAAGCTTTCTTT | CASRSGGATNTEAFF
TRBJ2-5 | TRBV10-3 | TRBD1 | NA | TGTGCCATCAGTGGACGACCAGGGGGCCAAGGGTCCCTGTCGGAGACCCAGTACTTC | CAISGRPGGQGSLSETQYF
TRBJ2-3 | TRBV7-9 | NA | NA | TGTGCCAGCAGCCCAGGGTATGAGGGCACAGATACGCAGTATTTT | CASSPGYEGTDTQYF
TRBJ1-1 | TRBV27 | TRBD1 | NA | TGTGCCAGCAGCTCCTTCAGGGGGCCCGGCCGGGCCACTGAAGCTTTCTTT | CASSSFRGPGRATEAFF
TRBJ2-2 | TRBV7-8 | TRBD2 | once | TGTGCCAGCAGCTTACGACTAGCGGGGGGAACCGGGGAGCTGTTTTTT | CASSLRLAGGTGELFF
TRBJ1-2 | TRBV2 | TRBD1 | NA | TGTGCCAGCAGTGAACCCAGGGGGCAAGGCTACACCTTC | CASSEPRGQGYTF
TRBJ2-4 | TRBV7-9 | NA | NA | TGTGCCAGCAGCGAGGGAGAGGCCAAAAACATTCAGTACTTC | CASSEGEAKNIQYF
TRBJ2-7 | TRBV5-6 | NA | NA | TGTGCCAGCAGCTTGGGCGCGGATCACCCCTACGAGCAGTACTTC | CASSLGADHPYEQYF
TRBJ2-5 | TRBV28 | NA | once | TGTGCCAGCAGTCAGGGGCAACAAGAGACCCAGTACTTC | CASSQGQQETQYF
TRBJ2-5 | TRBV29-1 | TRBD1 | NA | TGCAGCGTTGCGGGGACAGATCGTAAAGAGACCCAGTACTTC | CSVAGTDRKETQYF
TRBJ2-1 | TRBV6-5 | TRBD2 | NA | TGTGCCAGCAGACGTAGCGGGGGGACGTGGGAGCAGTTCTTC | CASRRSGGTWEQFF
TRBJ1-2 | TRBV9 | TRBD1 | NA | TGTGCCAGCAGTGGACAGGGTCCGGAGGAGGGCTACACCTTC | CASSGQGPEEGYTF
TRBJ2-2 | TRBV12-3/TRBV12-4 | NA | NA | TGTGCCAGCAGTTTTACGGTCACCGGGGAGCTGTTTTTT | CASSFTVTGELFF
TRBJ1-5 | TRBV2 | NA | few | TGTGCCAGCAGTGAAAGGGGAGGACAGCCCCAGCATTTT | CASSERGGQPQHF
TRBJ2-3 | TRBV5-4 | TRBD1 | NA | TGTGCCAGCTCTACGCAGGGGGAGCGGACGCAGTATTTT | CASSTQGERTQYF
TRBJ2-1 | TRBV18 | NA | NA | TGTGCCAGCTCACCAAGACATCAAGACAATGAGCAGTTCTTC | CASSPRHQDNEQFF
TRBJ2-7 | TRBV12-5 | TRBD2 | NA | TGTGCTAGTGGCACCGTAGCGGGGGGGCCCTCCGAGCAGTACTTC | CASGTVAGGPSEQYF
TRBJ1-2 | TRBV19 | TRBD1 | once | TGTGCCAGTAGTCTTACAGGGGGCGGTGGCTACACCTTC | CASSLTGGGGYTF
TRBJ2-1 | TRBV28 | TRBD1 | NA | TGTGCCAGCAGTACTACAGGGGATGAGCAGTTCTTC | CASSTTGDEQFF
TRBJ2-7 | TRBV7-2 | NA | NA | TGTGCCAGCAGCAAAGGGGTGGGACACTTCTACGAGCAGTACTTC | CASSKGVGHFYEQYF
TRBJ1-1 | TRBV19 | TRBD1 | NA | TGTGCCAGTAGTCTCCGGGGACAGGGAAACACTGAAGCTTTCTTT | CASSLRGQGNTEAFF
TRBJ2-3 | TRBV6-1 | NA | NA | TGTGCCAGCAGTGAAAGTCTGGAGGATACGCAGTATTTT | CASSESLEDTQYF
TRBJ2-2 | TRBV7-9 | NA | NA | TGTGCCAGCAGCTTAGTGAGGCTAACTAACACCGGGGAGCTGTTTTTT | CASSLVRLTNTGELFF
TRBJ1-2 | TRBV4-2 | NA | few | TGTGCCAGCAGCCAGGACACCTATGGCTACACCTTC | CASSQDTYGYTF
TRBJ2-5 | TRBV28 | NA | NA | TGTGCCAGCAGTTTAGGACAGGAGGGGACCCAGTACTTC | CASSLGQEGTQYF